Presented here are 31 T cell receptor beta chains from one specimen sequenced in a study of CD8 T cells in ankylosing spondylitis. Study-wide findings and caveats: Within ankylosing spondylitis blood, a TCR beta motif made up of roughly eight highly homologous variants appeared to be characteristic.

TCRdb itself ran the 5' RACE reads through MiXCR, one entry per CDR3 protein. The table lists around 490,000 distinct CDR3 sequences, approximately 5.3% of them singletons, with around 3.5% in the top ten. Their antigens are not known. The sequenced sample was blood, either unsorted or a sorted T cell fraction (not recorded which). These receptors all stem from a male donor with ankylosing spondylitis.

This clonotype was seen ten or more times. This chain connects TRBV6-1 to TRBJ2-7; a weak D match, TRBD1 (6 bases). There are 14 residues in the CDR3. Deletions cut 6 bases from V and 2 bases from J, with 14 bases between. Germline values: CDR1 MNHNS, CDR2 SASEGT. The CDR3 region is CASRTWGLTYEQYF. CDR3 nucleotides: TGTGCCAGCAGAACTTGGGGGCTTACCTACGAGCAGTACTTC.

The CDR3 reads CASSVRRGTGTSGVEQFF. The CDR3 region has the DNA TGTGCCAGCAGCGTAAGAAGAGGGACCGGGACTAGCGGGGTTGAGCAGTTCTTC. The genes are TRBV9 and TRBJ2-1, with 13 bases that match TRBD2. Germline CDR1 and CDR2: SGDLS and YYNGEE. The CDR3 is 18 amino acids. Trimming cost V 1 base and J 9 bases; bases outside gene matches: 13.

The chain employs TRBV4-2 and TRBJ2-4, with D tentatively TRBD2 (5 bases). The CDR3 runs to 16 residues. Germline V gene lookup returns CDR1 LGHNA and CDR2 YNFKEQ. Trimming removed 4 bases from V and 0 bases from J, with 13 bases in between. CDR3: CASSLTILGAKNIQYF. The CDR3 coding sequence is TGTGCCAGCAGCCTTACCATACTAGGAGCCAAAAACATTCAGTACTTC.

This clonotype has ten or more counts. The rearrangement uses TRBV12-3 or TRBV12-4 and TRBJ2-5; 7 bases agree with TRBD1. The CDR3 has 14 residues. With 0 bases clipped from V and 2 bases from J, the junction kept 0 bases outside the gene matches. CDR3 region: CASSLAQGQETQYF. The CDR3, as DNA: TGTGCCAGCAGTTTAGCACAGGGGCAAGAGACCCAGTACTTC.

The sample holds many counts of this clonotype. The chain joins TRBV5-8 to TRBJ1-5; TRBD1 aligns across 11 bases. Germline V gene lookup returns CDR1 SGHTS and CDR2 YDEGEE. The V segment lost 4 bases and the J segment 7 bases; nucleotides outside the gene matches: 10. The CDR3 extends over 16 amino acids. CDR3 loop: CASSAPRRDRGQPQHF. The CDR3 nucleotides are TGTGCCAGCAGCGCACCCCGACGGGACAGGGGGCAGCCCCAGCATTTT.

Ten or more counts support this clonotype. The chain links TRBV5-1 to TRBJ1-4, with D maybe TRBD1 (6 bases). CDR1 is SGHRS and CDR2 is YFSETQ in the germline V gene. The CDR3 has 14 residues. V was shortened by 3 bases and J by 6 bases, with 12 bases between the two germline ends. CDR3 protein: CASSSGHQDEKLFF. As DNA, the CDR3 is TGCGCCAGCAGCTCGGGACACCAGGATGAAAAACTGTTTTTT.

This clonotype was picked up many times. The chain has TRBV5-1 and TRBJ2-2, with a possible D match to TRBD1 (6 bases). Germline values: CDR1 SGHRS, CDR2 YFSETQ. Trimming cost V 4 bases and J 3 bases, with 13 bases left between them. CDR3 length: 15 amino acids. CDR3 loop: CASSQWTDDTGELFF. The DNA of the CDR3 is TGCGCCAGCAGCCAATGGACAGACGACACCGGGGAGCTGTTTTTT.

This clonotype was found a few times. The chain has TRBV29-1 and TRBJ2-1; D might be TRBD2 (6 bases). Germline CDR1 and CDR2: SQVTM and ANQGSEA. V lost 7 bases to trimming and J lost 6 bases, with 19 bases between them. The CDR3 extends over 14 amino acids. The DNA for the CDR3 is TGCAGCGGGACGTCGGGCGCGGGGATCAATGAGCAGTTCTTC. This codes for CSGTSGAGINEQFF.

This clonotype was seen only a few times. CDR3 protein: CSARGGPGNTIYF. In nucleotides, the CDR3 is TGCAGTGCCCGTGGGGGACCCGGAAACACCATATATTTT. The chain recombines TRBV20-1 with TRBJ1-3, with a tentative D call TRBD1 (5 bases). This CDR3 region has 13 residues. Per the germline V gene, CDR1 is DFQATT and CDR2 is SNEGSKA (reference sequence). Trimming removed 6 bases from V and 4 bases from J, with 13 bases in between.

The sample holds many counts of this clonotype. The V gene is TRBV29-1, the J gene TRBJ2-7; D gene ambiguous. CDR1 is SQVTM and CDR2 is ANQGSEA in the germline V gene. Deletions cut 7 bases from V and 6 bases from J, with 16 bases between. This CDR3 region has 12 residues. The CDR3 loop is CSATTQPGEQYF. CDR3 sequence (DNA): TGCAGCGCTACGACCCAACCAGGCGAGCAGTACTTC.

This clonotype was counted at least ten times. In DNA, the CDR3 is TGTGCCATCAGTGAGTCCCTAGTACTCTCCTACAATGAGCAGTTCTTC. Residues: CAISESLVLSYNEQFF. The chain joins TRBV10-3 to TRBJ2-1; no firm D call. V was cut by 0 bases and J by 0 bases, with 9 bases left in between. Germline V gene sequence: CDR1 ENHRY, CDR2 SYGVKD. The length of the CDR3 is 16 residues.

On this clonotype itself: A much larger clone sits a single nucleotide away, making a read error possible. V and J are TRBV12-3 or TRBV12-4 and TRBJ2-7, with D maybe TRBD2 (6 bases). The CDR3 has 12 amino acids. In nucleotides, the CDR3 is TGTGCCAGCAGTTTACGGGGGAACGACCAGTACTTC. This encodes CASSLRGNDQYF.

This clonotype was observed a few times. The rearrangement joins TRBV11-2 to TRBJ2-1; D tentatively fits TRBD1 or TRBD2 (5 bases each). The germline gives CDR1 SGHAT, CDR2 FQNNGV. V dropped 1 base and J dropped 10 bases, with 26 bases sitting between them. This CDR3 has 18 amino acids. The CDR3, as DNA: TGTGCCAGCAGCTTAGTAAGTCCGGGTTGGGGCGGGCATCAAGAGCAGTTCTTC. Translation gives CASSLVSPGWGGHQEQFF.

This clonotype appeared many times. CDR3 loop: CASSQAGGLGTEAFF. The CDR3 coding sequence is TGTGCCAGCAGCCAAGCCGGAGGTCTGGGGACTGAAGCTTTCTTT. The chain has TRBV3-1 and TRBJ1-1; no firm D call. Germline V gene lookup returns CDR1 LGHDT and CDR2 YNNKEL (reference sequence). The V end lost 1 base, the J end lost 5 bases, and 14 bases lay between the germline ends. The CDR3 spans 15 residues.

The chain carries TRBV5-6 and TRBJ2-7; D is possibly TRBD1 or TRBD2 (7 bases each). V lost 4 bases, J lost 4 bases, and 18 bases lay in between. Per the germline V gene, CDR1 is SGHDT and CDR2 is YYEEEE. The CDR3 has 15 residues. The CDR3 protein is CASSGQGGMRYEQYF. In DNA form, the CDR3 reads TGTGCCAGCAGCGGTCAGGGGGGGATGCGATACGAGCAGTACTTC.

This clonotype turned up a few times. The chain employs TRBV6-5 and TRBJ2-7; 12 bases match TRBD2. This CDR3 has 15 residues. The germline CDR1 and CDR2 sequences are MNHEY and SVGAGI. The trim removed 2 bases at V and 6 bases at J, leaving 5 bases unmatched. The chain's CDR3 is CASSYRLAGEGEQYF. As DNA, the CDR3 is TGTGCCAGCAGTTACAGACTAGCGGGAGAAGGCGAGCAGTACTTC.

Notes on this clonotype: Mismatch with germline at one junction end may stem from a read error. V is TRBV5-1 and J is TRBJ2-3; D tentatively fits TRBD1 or TRBD2 (5 bases each). Germline loops: CDR1 SGHRS, CDR2 YFSETQ. The CDR3 has 14 residues. This CDR3 is CAISSRDPTDTQYF. CDR3 nucleotides: TGCGCCATCAGCTCTCGGGACCCCACAGATACGCAGTATTTT.

This clonotype was counted at least ten times. The junction departs from the called germline gene at one end, perhaps through a read error. The rearrangement joins TRBV7-9 to TRBJ2-1; 11 nucleotides line up with TRBD2. The CDR3 totals 15 residues. Per the germline V gene, CDR1 is SEHNR and CDR2 is FQNEAQ (reference sequence). CDR3 sequence reads: CASSLAGGSHNEQFF. CDR3 DNA sequence: TGTGCCAGCAGCCTAGCGGGAGGCTCGCACAATGAGCAGTTCTTC.

With regard to this clonotype: This may be a read error: a much more frequent sequence differs by one nucleotide. The conserved phenylalanine or tryptophan normally closing the CDR3 is absent here, so this likely arose from a read error. This sequence joins TRBV12-3 or TRBV12-4 and TRBJ1-1; unclear D gene. V was clipped by 2 bases and J by 3 bases, with 16 bases between them. The CDR3 runs 16 residues. The CDR3, as DNA: TGTGCCAGCAGTTTAACCCTGGGCTCAAAGGACACTGAAGCTTTCCTT. Its protein is CASSLTLGSKDTEAFL.

This clonotype was observed at least ten times. V gene TRBV10-3 combines with J gene TRBJ2-5; D is ambiguous. This CDR3 has 11 residues. With 9 bases removed from V and 4 bases from J, the gap between germline ends came to 9 bases. The V gene's germline CDR1 is ENHRY and CDR2 SYGVKD. CDR3 coding DNA: TGTGCCATAGGTAGAGCAGAGACCCAGTACTTC. Protein: CAIGRAETQYF.

This clonotype was seen at least ten times. The rearrangement joins TRBV7-6 to TRBJ2-3, with D unresolved. Germline V gives CDR1 SGHVS, CDR2 FNYEAQ. The CDR3 spans 12 residues. V lost 3 bases, J lost 5 bases, and 6 bases lay in between. The CDR3: CASSFNEDTQYF. DNA of the CDR3: TGTGCCAGCAGCTTCAACGAAGATACGCAGTATTTT.

This clonotype is a singleton in its sample. This may stem from a read error, because a much larger clone lies one nucleotide away. The J gene is TRBJ2-1, the V gene TRBV10-3; 9 positions match TRBD2. The last part of the DNA fits TRBJ2-7 better; the J call may be wrong. This CDR3 has 13 amino acids. Per germline, CDR1 ENHRY and CDR2 SYGVKD. CDR3 loop: CATRLAVYNEQYF. CDR3 sequence (DNA): TGTGCCACACGACTAGCGGTTTACAATGAGCAGTACTTC.

Ten or more counts support this clonotype. This CDR3 reads CASSTGTGDSNQPQHF. CDR3 sequence (DNA): TGTGCCAGCAGCACAGGGACAGGGGACAGCAATCAGCCCCAGCATTTT. This chain connects TRBV21-1 to TRBJ1-5; no DNA check was done on the table's D call, TRBD1. TRBV21-1 constitutes a pseudogene. This CDR3 is built from 16 residues.

This clonotype was seen a few times. The chain couples TRBV19 to TRBJ2-3, with 7 bases identical to TRBD1. This CDR3 spans 13 amino acids. V trimming: 8 bases; J trimming: 2 bases; junction bases outside the gene matches: 4. In germline, CDR1 is LNHDA, CDR2 SQIVND (reference sequence). CDR3 in DNA: TGTGCCAGTGGGGACAGAGCCACAGATACGCAGTATTTT. It yields the protein CASGDRATDTQYF.

This clonotype was recorded at least ten times. The chain links TRBV7-8 to TRBJ2-2, with 7 bases matching TRBD1. CDR1 and CDR2 from the germline V gene are SGHVS and FQNEAQ. The V segment lost 5 bases and the J segment 5 bases; nucleotides outside the gene matches: 8. CDR3 length: 15 residues. The CDR3 protein is CASSPDRAGTGELFF. CDR3 nucleotide sequence: TGTGCCAGCAGCCCCGACAGGGCTGGTACCGGGGAGCTGTTTTTT.

The chain links TRBV28 to TRBJ2-7, with a possible D match to TRBD1 (5 bases). Germline assignment: CDR1 MDHEN and CDR2 SYDVKM. V was shortened by 3 bases and J by 6 bases, with 15 bases between the two germline ends. This CDR3 has 14 residues. CDR3 amino acids: CASSLLQEFFEQYF. Here the CDR3 DNA reads TGTGCCAGCAGTTTGTTACAGGAATTTTTCGAGCAGTACTTC.

This clonotype was seen many times. V gene TRBV24-1 combines with J gene TRBJ2-3; D unresolved. V was pared by 3 bases and J by 8 bases, with 8 bases between. The CDR3 has 12 residues. Germline lookup yields CDR1 KGHDR and CDR2 SFDVKD. The CDR3 region is CATSDPSSTQYF. Written as DNA, the CDR3 is TGTGCCACCAGTGATCCATCAAGTACGCAGTATTTT.

The chain couples TRBV12-5 to TRBJ1-2; TRBD1 agrees at 7 bases. V dropped 2 bases and J dropped 0; count of bases not matched to a gene: 6. The CDR3 spans 16 residues. The V gene's germline CDR1 is LGHNT and CDR2 FRNRAP. The CDR3 here is CASGLTQGLTNYGYTF. DNA of the CDR3: TGTGCTAGTGGTTTGACACAGGGGCTTACTAACTATGGCTACACCTTC.

This clonotype was found many times. The chain carries TRBV27 and TRBJ1-1, with TRBD1 matching over 7 bases. V dropped 5 bases and J dropped 2; count of bases not matched to a gene: 11. There are 16 residues in the CDR3. Germline CDR1 and CDR2: MNHEY and SMNVEV (reference sequence). CDR3 in amino acids: CASSLHRGGGNTEAFF. CDR3 DNA sequence: TGTGCCAGCAGTCTTCACAGGGGAGGGGGAAACACTGAAGCTTTCTTT.

This clonotype was picked up many times. V usage is TRBV7-9 and J usage is TRBJ2-3; tentative D call: TRBD2 (6 bases). This CDR3 contains 15 residues. The ends were cut back, 5 bases at V and 2 bases at J, with 14 bases in the middle. Germline-derived CDR1 and CDR2 are SEHNR and FQNEAQ (reference sequence). The CDR3 loop is CASSPLGGPTDTQYF. CDR3 coding DNA: TGTGCCAGCAGCCCCTTGGGGGGACCCACAGATACGCAGTATTTT.

This clonotype was recorded at least ten times. The rearrangement links TRBV10-2 to TRBJ2-7; 7 bases line up with TRBD1. J gave up 6 bases and V 6 bases, and 5 bases lay outside the gene matches. CDR3 length equals 12 residues. Germline-derived CDR1 and CDR2 are WSHSY and SAAADI. This CDR3 reads CASSDRVFEQYF. The CDR3 DNA reads as TGCGCCAGCAGCGACAGGGTTTTCGAGCAGTACTTC.